Listed here are 25 T cell receptor beta chains from one sample, sequenced in a study of blood T cells in healthy people across ages. Sample-barcoded 5' priming and a J-beta primer mix drove a second PCR of about 6 to 12 cycles. TCRdb re-analysed the 5' RACE reads in MiXCR, keeping a single row per CDR3 protein. The sample gives 1 million or so distinct CDR3 sequences, under 30% of which show up once; approximately 0.79% is in the top ten. In addition, the sample was reused for a study of T cells of mothers and their children.

Specimen: blood. The origin of the receptors is a girl aged 2 to 10 in good health.

This clonotype was counted a few times. This chain connects TRBV20-1 to TRBJ2-2; either TRBD1 or TRBD2 may fit D (6 bases each). V lost 3 bases, J lost 4 bases, and 21 bases lay in between. The CDR3 runs to 17 residues. The germline V gene encodes CDR1 DFQATT and CDR2 SNEGSKA (reference sequence). CDR3 residues: CSARVGGGGPGTGELFF. CDR3 nucleotides: TGCAGTGCTAGGGTTGGGGGTGGGGGGCCCGGCACCGGGGAGCTGTTTTTT.

This clonotype was seen only a few times. This sequence joins TRBV9 and TRBJ1-3; maybe TRBD1 (5 bases). Germline V gives CDR1 SGDLS, CDR2 YYNGEE. The germline V and J ends were trimmed by 2 bases and 1 base, with 10 bases remaining between them. The CDR3 covers 15 residues. CDR3 bases: TGTGCCAGCAGCGTGTCGGGGCAGTCTGGAAACACCATATATTTT. This gives the protein CASSVSGQSGNTIYF.

The chain is built from TRBV11-1 and TRBJ1-6; the D gene is possibly TRBD1 (5 bases). This CDR3 region has 15 residues. Trimming shortened V by 7 bases and J by 8 bases, and 18 bases separated the two germline ends. Germline V CDR1 and CDR2: SGHAT, FQDESV (reference sequence). CDR3 sequence reads: CASTSGGGQDSPLHF. CDR3 bases: TGTGCCAGCACATCCGGGGGTGGACAAGATTCACCCCTCCACTTT.

The rearrangement joins TRBV27 to TRBJ2-5; a possible D gene is TRBD2 (6 bases). The closer fit of TRBJ2-1 to the DNA end suggests the J call may be wrong. The CDR3 consists of 14 residues. The V gene's germline CDR1 is MNHEY and CDR2 SMNVEV (reference sequence). DNA for the CDR3: TGTGCCAGCAGTGTCCCGGGACTTTGGAATGAGCAGTTCTTC. It is translated as CASSVPGLWNEQFF.

This chain connects TRBV4-2 to TRBJ2-5; no firm D call. The CDR3 runs 15 residues. V was pared by 0 bases and J by 3 bases, with 11 bases between. Germline lookup yields CDR1 LGHNA and CDR2 YNFKEQ. CDR3 protein: CASSQDKETEETQYF. Written as DNA, the CDR3 is TGTGCCAGCAGCCAAGATAAGGAGACGGAAGAGACCCAGTACTTC.

This clonotype was found a few times. CDR3: CASSFLGGAFF. CDR3 nucleotide sequence: TGTGCCAGCAGTTTCCTAGGAGGAGCTTTCTTT. This chain joins TRBV28 and TRBJ1-1, with D unclear. This CDR3 contains 11 residues. The germline CDR1 and CDR2 sequences are MDHEN and SYDVKM. Trimming stripped 3 bases from V and 10 bases from J, with 9 bases between.

This clonotype was seen at least ten times. The chain carries TRBV7-6 and TRBJ2-1; D call uncertain. V was pared by 5 bases and J by 6 bases, with 20 bases between. The CDR3 spans 16 residues. Germline CDR1 SGHVS, CDR2 FNYEAQ. The CDR3 protein is CASSPGSNLPINEQFF. The CDR3 bases are TGTGCCAGCAGCCCCGGATCGAACCTCCCCATCAATGAGCAGTTCTTC. Supplemented by reference TRBV7-6 and TRBJ2-1, the full variable domain reads GAGVSQSPRYKVTKRGQDVALRCDPISGHVSLYWYRQALGQGPEFLTYFNYEAQQDKSGLPNDRFSAERPEGSISTLTIQRTEQRDSAMYRCASSPGSNLPINEQFFGPGTRLTVL.

This clonotype came up a few times. CDR3 amino acids: CASSAPGTQETQYF. CDR3 sequence (DNA): TGTGCCAGCAGTGCCCCGGGAACACAAGAGACCCAGTACTTC. The V call is TRBV25-1, the J call TRBJ2-5; tentatively, D is TRBD2 (5 bases). Per the germline V gene, CDR1 is MGHDK and CDR2 is SYGVNS. The V gene lost 4 bases and the J gene lost 2 bases, with 11 bases spanning the gap. This CDR3 has 14 residues.

The chain carries TRBV12-3 or TRBV12-4 and TRBJ2-3, with D possibly TRBD1 on 7 matching bases. The CDR3 consists of 18 residues. Trimming left V 5 bases short and J 0 bases short, with 21 bases between. The CDR3 here is CASSPGGTALLSTDTQYF. Written as DNA, the CDR3 is TGTGCCAGCAGTCCAGGGGGGACTGCCCTCCTTAGCACAGATACGCAGTATTTT.

J is TRBJ2-5 and V is TRBV28; 15 nucleotides align to TRBD2. The DNA end favors TRBJ2-7, so the J call may be wrong. The V gene's germline CDR1 is MDHEN and CDR2 SYDVKM. There are 18 residues in the CDR3. The chain's CDR3 is CASSPPGLAGGGSYEQYF. The CDR3 DNA reads TGTGCCAGCAGTCCGCCGGGACTAGCGGGAGGAGGCTCCTACGAGCAGTACTTC.

The rearrangement joins TRBV11-2 to TRBJ2-5; the match to TRBD2 covers 9 bases. The V gene end was trimmed by 6 bases and the J gene end by 2 bases; junction bases not matched to a gene: 13. Germline CDR1 is SGHAT and CDR2 is FQNNGV. CDR3 length equals 17 residues. The CDR3 loop is CASRKIGRLAGQETQYF. The CDR3 bases are TGTGCCAGCAGGAAAATCGGGCGGCTAGCGGGACAAGAGACCCAGTACTTC.

The CDR3 DNA follows: TGCGCCAGCAGCTTGACCGGGACAGATAATGAAAAACTGTTTTTT. Translating gives CASSLTGTDNEKLFF. The genes are TRBV5-1 and TRBJ1-4, with 7 bases aligning to TRBD1. Germline V gene data show CDR1 as SGHRS and CDR2 as YFSETQ. With V trimmed by 1 base and J by 4 bases, 4 bases remained unmatched. The length of the CDR3 is 15 residues.

This clonotype was observed a handful of times. The V call is TRBV7-9, the J call TRBJ1-4; D unresolved. The germline CDR1 and CDR2 sequences are SEHNR and FQNEAQ (reference sequence). The CDR3 has 16 residues. V lost 4 bases to trimming and J lost 0 bases, with 12 bases between them. The DNA for the CDR3 is TGTGCCAGCAGCTCCCGCCGAGCAGCAACTAATGAAAAACTGTTTTTT. This codes for CASSSRRAATNEKLFF. Filled out from reference TRBV7-9 and TRBJ1-4, the complete variable domain reads DTGVSQNPRHKITKRGQNVTFRCDPISEHNRLYWYRQTLGQGPEFLTYFQNEAQLEKSRLLSDRFSAERPKGSFSTLEIQRTEQGDSAMYLCASSSRRAATNEKLFFGSGTQLSVL.

V is TRBV5-1 and J is TRBJ2-5; no firm D call. Trimming removed 5 bases at V and 0 bases at J, with 11 bases between. CDR1 and CDR2 (germline): SGHRS, YFSETQ. This CDR3 region has 14 residues. The CDR3: CASSGGVYQETQYF. The CDR3, as DNA: TGCGCCAGCAGTGGTGGGGTCTACCAAGAGACCCAGTACTTC. Filled out from reference TRBV5-1 and TRBJ2-5, the complete variable domain reads KAGVTQTPRYLIKTRGQQVTLSCSPISGHRSVSWYQQTPGQGLQFLFEYFSETQRNKGNFPGRFSGRQFSNSRSEMNVSTLELGDSALYLCASSGGVYQETQYFGPGTRLLVL.

This clonotype was seen more than once but under ten times. The V and J genes are TRBV7-9 and TRBJ2-7; possibly TRBD1 for D (6 bases). V dropped 7 bases and J dropped 2 bases, with 9 bases sitting between them. The CDR3 is 12 amino acids. The germline gives CDR1 SEHNR, CDR2 FQNEAQ (reference sequence). The CDR3 sequence is CASTQGPYEQYF. CDR3 bases: TGTGCCAGCACACAGGGTCCCTACGAGCAGTACTTC.

This chain joins TRBV7-9 and TRBJ2-7, with TRBD2 identical over 13 bases. The CDR3 is made up of 21 amino acids. Germline assignment: CDR1 SEHNR and CDR2 FQNEAQ (reference sequence). V was clipped by 1 base and J by 0 bases; unmatched bases: 15. The CDR3 sequence: CASSLDPSWTSGGRSSYEQYF. CDR3 bases: TGTGCCAGCAGCTTAGACCCCTCCTGGACTAGCGGGGGAAGGAGCTCCTACGAGCAGTACTTC.

This clonotype showed up just a few times. This chain links TRBV6-2 or TRBV6-3 with TRBJ2-5; a weak D match, TRBD2 (5 bases). The CDR3 is 13 residues long. Trimming removed 4 bases at V and 4 bases at J, with 10 bases between. Germline assignment: CDR1 MNHEY and CDR2 SVGEGT. The CDR3 nucleotides read TGTGCCAGCAGTTTTACTACTAGAGAGACCCAGTACTTC. This codes for CASSFTTRETQYF.

This clonotype has more than one count but fewer than ten. The rearrangement uses TRBV4-1 and TRBJ1-2; D is possibly TRBD1 (6 bases). Trimming took off 1 base at V and 7 bases at J, with 13 bases between the two ends. The CDR3 sequence is 14 residues long. Germline CDR1 is MGHRA and CDR2 is YSYEKL. Here the CDR3 DNA reads TGCGCCAGCAGCCAAGTCAGGGGTGGGGTTGGCTACACCTTC. Residues: CASSQVRGGVGYTF.

The V call is TRBV28, the J call TRBJ2-1; possibly TRBD1 for D (6 bases). The V gene's germline CDR1 is MDHEN and CDR2 SYDVKM. Trimming pared 3 bases from V and 0 bases from J, leaving 12 bases between. The CDR3 contains 16 residues. This CDR3 reads CASSLVGQSSYNEQFF. CDR3 in DNA: TGTGCCAGCAGTTTGGTCGGACAGAGCTCCTACAATGAGCAGTTCTTC.

The sample holds many counts of this clonotype. This sequence joins TRBV28 and TRBJ2-1; weak D call: TRBD2 (7 bases). CDR3 length: 16 amino acids. V lost 6 bases and J 6 bases, leaving 21 bases between the germline ends. Germline V CDR1 and CDR2: MDHEN, SYDVKM. The CDR3 DNA is TGTGCCAGCAGCCTTCCGCGGGGGCAATGGCTCAATGAGCAGTTCTTC. Encoded protein: CASSLPRGQWLNEQFF. Full variable domain (rest looked up from reference TRBV28 and TRBJ2-1): DVKVTQSSRYLVKRTGEKVFLECVQDMDHENMFWYRQDPGLGLRLIYFSYDVKMKEKGDIPEGYSVSREKKERFSLILESASTNQTSMYLCASSLPRGQWLNEQFFGPGTRLTVL.

Notes on this clonotype: It may be a read error: a sequence one base away is much more abundant. This chain uses TRBV3-1 with TRBJ2-5; TRBD2 matches at 7 bases. The CDR3 spans 14 residues. V dropped 0 bases and J dropped 2; count of bases not matched to a gene: 0. Germline V lookup: CDR1 LGHDT, CDR2 YNNKEL (reference sequence). The DNA for the CDR3 is TGTGCCAGCAGCCAAGAGGGGGGGCAAGAGACCCAGTACTTC. Encoded protein: CASSQEGGQETQYF.

This rearrangement joins TRBV18 to TRBJ1-6, with unresolved D. CDR3 length: 18 amino acids. CDR1 is KGHSH, CDR2 LQKENI, per germline. V lost 2 bases and J lost 5, with 19 bases in between. The CDR3 loop reads CASSPLTVDIRDNSPLHF. The DNA for the CDR3 is TGTGCCAGCTCACCATTAACCGTAGACATCCGAGATAATTCACCCCTCCACTTT.

This chain uses TRBV12-3 or TRBV12-4 with TRBJ2-5; D might be TRBD2 (5 bases). The end of the DNA is better explained by TRBJ2-7, so the J call may be wrong. This CDR3 contains 13 residues. In DNA, the CDR3 is TGTGCCAGCAGTTCGGACTGGGCCTACGAGCAGTACTTC. This translates into CASSSDWAYEQYF.

The V gene is TRBV3-1, the J gene TRBJ2-5; unclear D gene. CDR1 LGHDT and CDR2 YNNKEL come from the germline V gene (reference sequence). This CDR3 contains 15 residues. Trimming removed 1 base from V and 0 bases from J, with 9 bases in between. The CDR3 DNA is TGTGCCAGCAGCCAAGTCGGGTCAAACCAAGAGACCCAGTACTTC. Translated: CASSQVGSNQETQYF.

The chain uses TRBV20-1 and TRBJ2-7; unclear D gene. V was cut by 0 bases and J by 0 bases, with 12 bases left in between. The CDR3 length is 15 residues. Germline V gene lookup returns CDR1 DFQATT and CDR2 SNEGSKA (reference sequence). CDR3: CSARDRKGISYEQYF. The CDR3 DNA reads as TGCAGTGCTAGAGATCGGAAAGGGATCTCCTACGAGCAGTACTTC.